Following are 23 T cell receptor beta chains from one sample sequenced in a study of blood T cell repertoires in COVID-19. Method: immunoSEQ multiplex PCR; TCRdb's copy keeps in-frame clones and lacks some. Among 25,000 to 30,000 clones listed, around 92% were seen once. Sequencing input: peripheral blood. All receptors come from a human donor in a cohort sampled during active COVID-19.

The V gene is TRBV6-5, the J gene TRBJ2-7, with 12 nucleotides matching TRBD2. The CDR3 totals 15 residues. V dropped 5 bases and J dropped 5; count of bases not matched to a gene: 7. Germline values: CDR1 MNHEY, CDR2 SVGAGI. CDR3 region: CASSRLAGAGNEQYF. The CDR3 nucleotides are TGTGCCAGCAGTAGACTAGCGGGGGCCGGGAACGAGCAGTACTTC.

The V and J genes are TRBV5-1 and TRBJ1-2, with D possibly TRBD1 on 5 matching bases. Germline V lookup: CDR1 SGHRS, CDR2 YFSETQ. V was cut by 0 bases and J by 8 bases, with 26 bases left in between. The CDR3 loop spans 18 amino acids. This chain's CDR3 is CASSLAWGQQVGSYGYTF. CDR3 in DNA: TGCGCCAGCAGCTTGGCTTGGGGCCAGCAGGTCGGATCGTACGGCTACACCTTC.

The V and J genes are TRBV6-5 and TRBJ1-5; 10 nucleotides match TRBD1. This CDR3 is built from 14 residues. After removal of 6 bases from V and 2 bases from J, the junction contained 1 base not matched to a gene. Germline V gives CDR1 MNHEY, CDR2 SVGAGI. The CDR3 loop reads CASRTGGGNQPQHF. The CDR3 nucleotides are TGTGCCAGCAGGACAGGGGGCGGCAATCAGCCCCAGCATTTT.

CDR3 sequence reads: CASSVDPGGSGANVLTF. In DNA, the CDR3 is TGTGCCAGCAGCGTAGATCCAGGGGGCTCTGGGGCCAACGTCCTGACTTTC. This chain joins TRBV9 and TRBJ2-6; 7 positions match TRBD1. Germline V gene sequence: CDR1 SGDLS, CDR2 YYNGEE. The CDR3 has 17 residues. The junction had 3 bases not matched to a gene; V was cut back by 0 bases and J by 0 bases.

The V and J genes are TRBV5-1 and TRBJ2-1; possible D gene TRBD1, 6 bases. The germline CDR1 and CDR2 sequences are SGHRS and YFSETQ. The CDR3 contains 15 residues. The V end was cut by 4 bases, the J end by 4 bases, with 15 bases between. The CDR3 here is CASSLGQESYNEQFF. The DNA of the CDR3 is TGCGCCAGCAGCCTGGGACAAGAGTCGTACAATGAGCAGTTCTTC.

The chain carries TRBV7-3 and TRBJ1-4; TRBD1 aligns across 8 bases. Germline assignment: CDR1 SGHTA and CDR2 FQGTGA. The CDR3 spans 14 residues. The V and J ends lost 5 bases and 7 bases, in that order; junction bases with no gene match: 6. CDR3 DNA sequence: TGTGCCAGCAGCCCCACAGGGGGGACTGAAAAACTGTTTTTT. Its translation: CASSPTGGTEKLFF. Full variable domain (outside the CDR3, taken from reference TRBV7-3 and TRBJ1-4): GAGVSQTPSNKVTEKGKYVELRCDPISGHTALYWYRQSLGQGPEFLIYFQGTGAADDSGLPNDRFFAVRPEGSVSTLKIQRTERGDSAVYLCASSPTGGTEKLFFGSGTQLSVL.

The genes are TRBV6-4 and TRBJ1-2; a weak D match, TRBD1 (6 bases). The V and J ends lost 4 bases and 8 bases respectively, with 20 bases between them. This CDR3 has 15 amino acids. From germline, CDR1 is MRHNA and CDR2 SNTAGT. This CDR3 reads CASSGTPGALTGYTF. The DNA of the CDR3 is TGTGCCAGCAGTGGCACCCCAGGGGCGCTTACCGGCTACACCTTC.

J is TRBJ1-2 and V is TRBV5-5; D possibly corresponds to TRBD1 (5 bases). V lost 4 bases to trimming and J lost 2 bases, with 9 bases between them. Germline V gene data show CDR1 as SGHKS and CDR2 as YYEKEE (reference sequence). This CDR3 is 13 amino acids long. The CDR3, as DNA: TGTGCCAGCAGCCCAGACAGCAACTATGGCTACACCTTC. It is translated as CASSPDSNYGYTF.

This chain links TRBV7-8 with TRBJ1-5, with TRBD1 matching over 8 bases. This CDR3 contains 15 residues. Germline CDR1 reads SGHVS; CDR2 reads FQNEAQ. The junction had 10 bases not matched to a gene; V was cut back by 5 bases and J by 7 bases. The CDR3, as DNA: TGTGCCAGCAGCATACGGACAGGGAGTCACCAGCCCCAGCATTTT. The encoded protein is CASSIRTGSHQPQHF.

This chain connects TRBV19 to TRBJ1-1; 7 bases are a match to TRBD1. Germline CDR1 reads LNHDA; CDR2 reads SQIVND (reference sequence). Trimming cost V 4 bases and J 5 bases; bases outside gene matches: 13. The CDR3 contains 16 residues. The CDR3 region is CASSTPYPTGRTEAFF. CDR3 DNA sequence: TGTGCCAGTAGTACCCCATACCCGACAGGGAGGACTGAAGCTTTCTTT. Combining the CDR3 with reference TRBV19 and TRBJ1-1 gives the whole variable domain DGGITQSPKYLFRKEGQNVTLSCEQNLNHDAMYWYRQDPGQGLRLIYYSQIVNDFQKGDIAEGYSVSREKKESFPLTVTSAQKNPTAFYLCASSTPYPTGRTEAFFGQGTRLTVV.

CDR3 protein: CASSQDQAGGTTDTQYF. DNA of the CDR3: TGTGCCAGCAGCCAAGATCAGGCGGGGGGGACGACAGATACGCAGTATTTT. The rearrangement uses TRBV4-2 and TRBJ2-3; the match to TRBD2 covers 9 bases. V gave up 0 bases and J gave up 3 bases; unmatched junction bases: 7. The CDR3 extends over 17 amino acids. Germline V lookup: CDR1 LGHNA, CDR2 YNFKEQ.

The V call is TRBV6-5, the J call TRBJ2-5; D is perhaps TRBD1 (6 bases). Per germline, CDR1 MNHEY and CDR2 SVGAGI. V gave up 6 bases and J gave up 1 base, with 12 bases separating them. CDR3 length: 14 amino acids. Here the CDR3 reads CASRIAGAQETQYF. CDR3 nucleotides: TGTGCCAGCAGAATTGCAGGGGCCCAAGAGACCCAGTACTTC.

In its sample, this clone was seen once. The V and J genes are TRBV5-1 and TRBJ2-1; D possibly corresponds to TRBD1 (7 bases). CDR3 length: 16 amino acids. The germline gives CDR1 SGHRS, CDR2 YFSETQ. Trimming removed 2 bases from V and 6 bases from J, with 18 bases in between. CDR3 nucleotides: TGCGCCAGCAGCTTAGGTGGTCCAGGGGGGTTCAATGAGCAGTTCTTC. As protein: CASSLGGPGGFNEQFF.

The genes are TRBV7-8 and TRBJ2-7; TRBD2 is a possible D gene (6 bases). This CDR3 contains 15 residues. From germline, CDR1 is SGHVS and CDR2 FQNEAQ. Trimming left V 4 bases short and J 7 bases short, with 20 bases between. CDR3 sequence reads: CASSSQPGLELEQYF. The CDR3 DNA is TGTGCCAGCAGCTCTCAACCGGGACTGGAGTTGGAGCAGTACTTC.

The gene calls are TRBV7-2 and TRBJ2-1; D may be TRBD2 (6 bases). CDR3 length equals 14 residues. V gave up 5 bases and J gave up 8 bases, with 16 bases separating them. Germline V CDR1 and CDR2: SGHTA, FQGNSA. The CDR3 here is CASSLDGGLYEQFF. The DNA for the CDR3 is TGTGCCAGCAGCCTTGATGGAGGGCTGTATGAGCAGTTCTTC. Looking up the rest from reference TRBV7-2 and TRBJ2-1 gives the full variable domain: GAGVSQSPSNKVTEKGKDVELRCDPISGHTALYWYRQSLGQGLEFLIYFQGNSAPDKSGLPSDRFSAERTGGSVSTLTIQRTQQEDSAVYLCASSLDGGLYEQFFGPGTRLTVL.

The chain employs TRBV9 and TRBJ1-1, with a weak D call TRBD1 (6 bases). This CDR3 region has 13 residues. Germline CDR1 SGDLS, CDR2 YYNGEE. V was trimmed by 0 bases and J by 3 bases, leaving 6 bases between them. CDR3 sequence reads: CASSVEGDTEAFF. CDR3 DNA: TGTGCCAGCAGCGTAGAGGGGGACACTGAAGCTTTCTTT.

This chain uses TRBV6-6 with TRBJ1-1; no firm D call. V gave up 5 bases and J gave up 4 bases, with 20 bases separating them. CDR1 MNHNY and CDR2 SVGAGI come from the germline V gene (reference sequence). The CDR3 runs to 16 residues. The chain's CDR3 is CASSRATLAGITEAFF. The CDR3 coding sequence is TGTGCCAGCAGTCGAGCGACACTTGCGGGTATCACTGAAGCTTTCTTT.

The V call is TRBV9, the J call TRBJ1-5; D gene uncertain. This CDR3 spans 15 amino acids. Germline CDR1 SGDLS, CDR2 YYNGEE. V lost 1 base to trimming and J lost 0 bases, with 8 bases between them. The CDR3 DNA follows: TGTGCCAGCAGCGTAACAGATACTAGCAATCAGCCCCAGCATTTT. It specifies CASSVTDTSNQPQHF.

The chain employs TRBV5-6 and TRBJ1-2; 9 bases fit TRBD1. Germline-derived CDR1 and CDR2 are SGHDT and YYEEEE. The CDR3 is 14 amino acids. V trimming: 7 bases; J trimming: 2 bases; junction bases outside the gene matches: 6. The CDR3 loop is CASSRDRANYGYTF. DNA for the CDR3: TGTGCCAGCTCCCGGGACAGGGCGAACTATGGCTACACCTTC.

This clone occurred once. The rearrangement uses TRBV4-1 and TRBJ1-6, with 8 bases aligning to TRBD1. Germline V gives CDR1 MGHRA, CDR2 YSYEKL. Trimming cost V 5 bases and J 10 bases; bases outside gene matches: 4. This CDR3 spans 13 amino acids. The CDR3 nucleotides read TGCGCCAGCAGCTTGGGACAGGACTCACCCCTCCACTTT. It is translated as CASSLGQDSPLHF.

The table lists this clone with a few counts. This chain links TRBV19 with TRBJ1-3; D is possibly TRBD1 (5 bases). Germline V gene sequence: CDR1 LNHDA, CDR2 SQIVND (reference sequence). V lost 5 bases, J lost 0 bases, and 8 bases lay in between. The CDR3 is 14 amino acids. CDR3 coding DNA: TGTGCCAGTAGTGGGGCAGTCTCTGGAAACACCATATATTTT. Translating gives CASSGAVSGNTIYF.

J is TRBJ2-1 and V is TRBV5-1; 9 bases are shared with TRBD2. The germline V gene encodes CDR1 SGHRS and CDR2 YFSETQ. The V and J ends lost 0 bases and 7 bases, in that order; junction bases with no gene match: 11. This CDR3 is 17 amino acids long. The DNA for the CDR3 is TGCGCCAGCAGCTTGGGCGCGGGGGGGCTGTTTACTAATGAGCAGTTCTTC. It specifies CASSLGAGGLFTNEQFF.

The chain employs TRBV9 and TRBJ1-5, with D unclear. Germline CDR1 SGDLS, CDR2 YYNGEE. The CDR3 contains 13 residues. V was clipped by 0 bases and J by 3 bases, with 4 bases between them. In nucleotides, the CDR3 is TGTGCCAGCAGCGTAGCTTACAATCAGCCCCAGCATTTT. This sequence encodes CASSVAYNQPQHF.